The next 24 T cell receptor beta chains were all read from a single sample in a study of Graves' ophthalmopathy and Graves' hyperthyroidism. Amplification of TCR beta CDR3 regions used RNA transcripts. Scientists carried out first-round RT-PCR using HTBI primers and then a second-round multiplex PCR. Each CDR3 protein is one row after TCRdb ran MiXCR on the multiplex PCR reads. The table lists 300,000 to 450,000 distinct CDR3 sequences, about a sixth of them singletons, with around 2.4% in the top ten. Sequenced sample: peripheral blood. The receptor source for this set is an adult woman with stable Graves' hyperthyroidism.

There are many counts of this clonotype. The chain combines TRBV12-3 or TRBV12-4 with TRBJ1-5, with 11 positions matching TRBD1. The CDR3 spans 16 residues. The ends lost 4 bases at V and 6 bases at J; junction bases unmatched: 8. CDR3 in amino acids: CASSSLGTGGFQPQHF. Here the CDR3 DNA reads TGTGCCAGCAGTTCCCTCGGGACAGGGGGGTTTCAGCCCCAGCATTTT.

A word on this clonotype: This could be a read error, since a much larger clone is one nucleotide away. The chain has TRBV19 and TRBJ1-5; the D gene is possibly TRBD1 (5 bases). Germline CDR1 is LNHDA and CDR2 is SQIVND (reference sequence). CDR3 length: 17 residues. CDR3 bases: TGTGCCAGTAGTATATCAGGTGGGGGTTATAGCAATCAGCCCCATCATTTT. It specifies CASSISGGGYSNQPHHF.

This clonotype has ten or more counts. CDR3 protein: CASSLFRGLRTEAFF. CDR3 bases: TGTGCCAGCAGTTTATTTAGGGGGCTGAGGACTGAAGCTTTCTTT. This chain uses TRBV28 with TRBJ1-1; 7 bases are a match to TRBD1. Germline-derived CDR1 and CDR2 are MDHEN and SYDVKM. V was clipped by 1 base and J by 5 bases; unmatched bases: 7. The CDR3 is 15 amino acids.

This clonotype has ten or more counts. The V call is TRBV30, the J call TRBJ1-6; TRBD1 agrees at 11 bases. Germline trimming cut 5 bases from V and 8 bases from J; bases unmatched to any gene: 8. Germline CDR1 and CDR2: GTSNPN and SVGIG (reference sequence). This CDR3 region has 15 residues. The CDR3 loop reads CAWAPGQGAYSPLHF. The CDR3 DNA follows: TGTGCCTGGGCTCCCGGACAGGGGGCTTATTCACCCCTCCACTTT. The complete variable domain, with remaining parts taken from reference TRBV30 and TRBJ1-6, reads SQTIHQWPATLVQPVGSPLSLECTVEGTSNPNLYWYRQAAGRGLQLLFYSVGIGQISSEVPQNLSASRPQDRQFILSSKKLLLSDSGFYLCAWAPGQGAYSPLHFGNGTRLTVT.

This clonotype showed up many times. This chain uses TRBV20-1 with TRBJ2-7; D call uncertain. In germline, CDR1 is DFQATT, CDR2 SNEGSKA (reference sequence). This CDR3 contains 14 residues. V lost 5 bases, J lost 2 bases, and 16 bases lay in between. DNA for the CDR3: TGCAGTGCTCGAAGGCGCCCCGAGGCCTACGAGCAGTACTTC. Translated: CSARRRPEAYEQYF.

CDR3 region: CASSFESIYSGANVLTF. CDR3 DNA: TGTGCCAGCAGTTTTGAGAGTATTTACTCTGGGGCCAACGTCCTGACTTTC. The V and J genes are TRBV28 and TRBJ2-6; D is uncertain. The V end was cut by 3 bases, the J end by 0 bases, with 12 bases between. The CDR3 runs 17 residues. Germline CDR1 reads MDHEN; CDR2 reads SYDVKM.

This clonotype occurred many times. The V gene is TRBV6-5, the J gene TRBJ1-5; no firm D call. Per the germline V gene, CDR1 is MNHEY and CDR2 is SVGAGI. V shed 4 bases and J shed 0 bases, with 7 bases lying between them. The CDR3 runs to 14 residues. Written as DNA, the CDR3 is TGTGCCAGCAGTTCGGTATATAGCAATCAGCCCCAGCATTTT. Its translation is CASSSVYSNQPQHF.

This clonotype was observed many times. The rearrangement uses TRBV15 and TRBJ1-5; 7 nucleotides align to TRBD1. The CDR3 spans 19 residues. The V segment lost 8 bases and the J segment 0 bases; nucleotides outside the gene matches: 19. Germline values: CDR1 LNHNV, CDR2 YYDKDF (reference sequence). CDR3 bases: TGTGCCACCTCAGGTTTTGACCCCAAAAGGACAGGTAGCAATCAGCCCCAGCATTTT. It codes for CATSGFDPKRTGSNQPQHF.

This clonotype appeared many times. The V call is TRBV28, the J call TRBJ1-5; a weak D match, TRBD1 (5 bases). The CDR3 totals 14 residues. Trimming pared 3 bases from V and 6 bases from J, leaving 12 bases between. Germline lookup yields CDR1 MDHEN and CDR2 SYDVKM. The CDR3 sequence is CASSLVRGSQPQHF. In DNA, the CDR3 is TGTGCCAGCAGTTTGGTCCGGGGCTCTCAGCCCCAGCATTTT.

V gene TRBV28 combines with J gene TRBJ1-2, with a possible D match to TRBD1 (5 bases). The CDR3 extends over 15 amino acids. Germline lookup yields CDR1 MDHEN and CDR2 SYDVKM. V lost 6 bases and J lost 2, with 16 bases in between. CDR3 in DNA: TGTGCCAGCAGGGGACCGGGTGGGCCCAACTATGGCTACACCTTC. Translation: CASRGPGGPNYGYTF.

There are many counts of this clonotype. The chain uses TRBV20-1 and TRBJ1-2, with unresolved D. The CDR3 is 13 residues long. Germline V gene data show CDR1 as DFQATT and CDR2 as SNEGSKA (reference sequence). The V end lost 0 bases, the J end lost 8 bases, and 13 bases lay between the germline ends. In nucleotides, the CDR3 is TGCAGTGCTAGAGATGACCGCATCGGGGGCTACACCTTC. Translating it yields CSARDDRIGGYTF.

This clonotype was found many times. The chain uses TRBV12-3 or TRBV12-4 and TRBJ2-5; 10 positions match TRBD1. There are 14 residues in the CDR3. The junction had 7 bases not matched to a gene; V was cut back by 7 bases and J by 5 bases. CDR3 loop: CASTQGQGGETQYF. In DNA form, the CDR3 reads TGTGCCAGCACCCAAGGACAGGGGGGGGAGACCCAGTACTTC.

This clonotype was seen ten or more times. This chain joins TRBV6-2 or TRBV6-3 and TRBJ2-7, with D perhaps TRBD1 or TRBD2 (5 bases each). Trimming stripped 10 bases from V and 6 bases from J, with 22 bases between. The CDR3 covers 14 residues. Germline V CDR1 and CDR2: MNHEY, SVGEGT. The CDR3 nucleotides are TGTGCCACCTCCGGGGCAGGGATCATCGTCGAGCAGTACTTC. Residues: CATSGAGIIVEQYF.

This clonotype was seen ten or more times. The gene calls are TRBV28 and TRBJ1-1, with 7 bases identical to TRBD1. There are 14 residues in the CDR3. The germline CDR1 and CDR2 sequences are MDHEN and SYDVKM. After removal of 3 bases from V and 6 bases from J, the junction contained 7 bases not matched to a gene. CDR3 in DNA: TGTGCCAGCAGTTTTCCCAACAGGGGCTCTGAAGCTTTCTTT. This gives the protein CASSFPNRGSEAFF. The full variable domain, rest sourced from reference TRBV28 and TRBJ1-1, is DVKVTQSSRYLVKRTGEKVFLECVQDMDHENMFWYRQDPGLGLRLIYFSYDVKMKEKGDIPEGYSVSREKKERFSLILESASTNQTSMYLCASSFPNRGSEAFFGQGTRLTVV.

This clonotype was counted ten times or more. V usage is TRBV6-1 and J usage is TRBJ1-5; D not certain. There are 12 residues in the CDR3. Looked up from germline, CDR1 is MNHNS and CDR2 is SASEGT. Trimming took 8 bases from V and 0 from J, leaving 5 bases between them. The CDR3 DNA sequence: TGTGCCAGCGGCTATAGCAATCAGCCCCAGCATTTT. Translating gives CASGYSNQPQHF.

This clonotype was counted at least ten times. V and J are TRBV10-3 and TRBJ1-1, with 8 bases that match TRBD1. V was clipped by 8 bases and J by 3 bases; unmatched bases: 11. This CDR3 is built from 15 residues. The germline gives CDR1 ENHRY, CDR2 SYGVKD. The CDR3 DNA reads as TGTGCCATCTCCAGGGGGCTGGGTGAGGACACTGAAGCTTTCTTT. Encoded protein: CAISRGLGEDTEAFF.

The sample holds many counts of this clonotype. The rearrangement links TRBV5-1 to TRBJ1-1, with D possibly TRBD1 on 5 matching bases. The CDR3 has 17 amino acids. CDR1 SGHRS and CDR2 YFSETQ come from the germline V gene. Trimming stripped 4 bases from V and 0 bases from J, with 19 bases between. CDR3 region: CASSQKLRTQLNTEAFF. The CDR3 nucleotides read TGCGCCAGCAGCCAAAAATTAAGGACACAACTGAACACTGAAGCTTTCTTT.

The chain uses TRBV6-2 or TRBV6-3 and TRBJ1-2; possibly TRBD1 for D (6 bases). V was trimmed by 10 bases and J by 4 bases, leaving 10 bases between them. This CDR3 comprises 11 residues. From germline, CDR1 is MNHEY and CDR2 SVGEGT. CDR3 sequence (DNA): TGTGCCACCGTGGACAGCTATGGCTACACCTTC. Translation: CATVDSYGYTF.

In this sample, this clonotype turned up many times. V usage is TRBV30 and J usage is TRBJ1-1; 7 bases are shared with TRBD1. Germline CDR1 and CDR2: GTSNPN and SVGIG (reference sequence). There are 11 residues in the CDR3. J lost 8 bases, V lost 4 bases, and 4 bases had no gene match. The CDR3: CAWTPGGEAFF. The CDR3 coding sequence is TGTGCCTGGACACCAGGGGGGGAAGCTTTCTTT.

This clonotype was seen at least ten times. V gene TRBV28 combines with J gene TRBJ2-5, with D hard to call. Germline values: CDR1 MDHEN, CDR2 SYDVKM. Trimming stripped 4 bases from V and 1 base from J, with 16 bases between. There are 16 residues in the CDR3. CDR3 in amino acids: CASSSPLADPQETQYF. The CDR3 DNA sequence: TGTGCCAGCAGTTCCCCGTTGGCAGATCCCCAAGAGACCCAGTACTTC.

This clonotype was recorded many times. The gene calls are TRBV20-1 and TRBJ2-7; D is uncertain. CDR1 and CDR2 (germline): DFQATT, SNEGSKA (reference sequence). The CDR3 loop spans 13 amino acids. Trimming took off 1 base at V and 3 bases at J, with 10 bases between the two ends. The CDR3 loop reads CSARGLANYEQYF. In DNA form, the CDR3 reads TGCAGTGCTAGAGGACTGGCAAACTACGAGCAGTACTTC.

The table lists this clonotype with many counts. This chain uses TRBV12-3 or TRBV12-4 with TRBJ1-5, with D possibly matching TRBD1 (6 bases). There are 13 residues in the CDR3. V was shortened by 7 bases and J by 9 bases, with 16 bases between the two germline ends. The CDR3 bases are TGTGCCAGCACCGGGGACAAGGCCGGGCCCCAGCATTTT. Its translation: CASTGDKAGPQHF.

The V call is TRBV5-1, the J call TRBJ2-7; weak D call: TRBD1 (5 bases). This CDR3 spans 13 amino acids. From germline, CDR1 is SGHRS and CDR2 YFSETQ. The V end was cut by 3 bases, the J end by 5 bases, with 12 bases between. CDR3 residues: CASSSQGRDEQYF. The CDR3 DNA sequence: TGCGCCAGCAGCTCGCAGGGCCGGGACGAGCAGTACTTC.

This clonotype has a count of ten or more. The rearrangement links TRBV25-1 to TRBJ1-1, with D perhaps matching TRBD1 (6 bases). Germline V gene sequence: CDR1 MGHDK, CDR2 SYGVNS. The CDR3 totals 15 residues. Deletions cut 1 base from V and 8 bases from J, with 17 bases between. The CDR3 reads CASSESTPRGPEAFF. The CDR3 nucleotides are TGTGCCAGCAGTGAATCGACGCCCAGGGGCCCCGAAGCTTTCTTT.